A selection of T cell receptor beta chains follows, all from one sample in a study of OX40 agonist ivuxolimab in advanced cancers. Generated by immunoSEQ multiplex PCR, the TCRdb table keeps only in-frame clones and is missing some. Among about 22,000 clones listed, around four fifths were seen once. Sequencing used CD4+ or CD8+ T cells sorted from blood, obtained in a trial of the OX40 agonist ivuxolimab. These TCRs come from an adult with an advanced solid tumor such as melanoma, head and neck, liver or kidney cancer. Both conserved end residues are part of each CDR3. D genes are given only for firm matches. Expanded clones get a size class; other rows say once, few or many, or leave the size out.

v_call: TRBV6-6; j_call: TRBJ2-7; clone_size: .; cdr3_length: 15; d_call: .; cdr3_nt: TGTGCCAGCAGTTATGAGGACCCGTTGAACTACGAGCAGTACTTC; cdr3_aa: CASSYEDPLNYEQYF
v_call: TRBV4-1; j_call: TRBJ2-2; clone_size: .; cdr3_length: 18; d_call: TRBD1; cdr3_nt: TGCGCCAGCAGCCAAGGCCCCGGGACAGGTACTTGGACCGGGGAGCTGTTTTTT; cdr3_aa: CASSQGPGTGTWTGELFF
v_call: TRBV15; j_call: TRBJ1-3; clone_size: .; cdr3_length: 16; d_call: .; cdr3_nt: TGTGCCACCAGCAGAGATCAGGCTTTCGCCGGAAACACCATATATTTT; cdr3_aa: CATSRDQAFAGNTIYF
v_call: TRBV14; j_call: TRBJ2-3; clone_size: once; cdr3_length: 16; d_call: .; cdr3_nt: TGTGCCAGCAGCCAAGGACGGTACTCTGGCACAGATACGCAGTATTTT; cdr3_aa: CASSQGRYSGTDTQYF
v_call: TRBV7-3; j_call: TRBJ2-1; clone_size: .; cdr3_length: 13; d_call: .; cdr3_nt: TGTGCCAGCAGCTTATTTCAGGGTAATGAGCAGTTCTTC; cdr3_aa: CASSLFQGNEQFF
v_call: TRBV4-1; j_call: TRBJ1-5; clone_size: .; cdr3_length: 13; d_call: .; cdr3_nt: TGCGCCAGCAGCCAAGATCTGGGTCAGCCCCAGCATTTT; cdr3_aa: CASSQDLGQPQHF
v_call: TRBV15; j_call: TRBJ1-2; clone_size: .; cdr3_length: 16; d_call: .; cdr3_nt: TGTGCCACCAGCAGAGAGAGGGACCGCGCTCTCTATGGCTACACCTTC; cdr3_aa: CATSRERDRALYGYTF
v_call: TRBV6-1; j_call: TRBJ1-2; clone_size: .; cdr3_length: 15; d_call: TRBD1; cdr3_nt: TGTGCCAGCAGTGGGACCCCGGACAGGGTCGAAGGCTACACCTTC; cdr3_aa: CASSGTPDRVEGYTF
v_call: TRBV19; j_call: TRBJ1-1; clone_size: .; cdr3_length: 14; d_call: TRBD1; cdr3_nt: TGTGCCAGTAGTATAGGGACAGGGAACACTGAAGCTTTCTTT; cdr3_aa: CASSIGTGNTEAFF
v_call: TRBV7-9; j_call: TRBJ2-1; clone_size: .; cdr3_length: 15; d_call: TRBD2; cdr3_nt: TGTGCCAGCAGCGTTAGCGGGAGGTTTCTTAATGAGCAGTTCTTC; cdr3_aa: CASSVSGRFLNEQFF
v_call: TRBV27; j_call: TRBJ1-1; clone_size: .; cdr3_length: 13; d_call: TRBD1; cdr3_nt: TGTGCCAGCCGGGGACAGGGCGGAACTGAAGCTTTCTTT; cdr3_aa: CASRGQGGTEAFF